Shown below are 24 T cell receptor beta chains from a single sample sequenced in a study of OX40 agonist ivuxolimab in advanced cancers. The protocol was immunoSEQ multiplex PCR, while the TCRdb copy is restricted to in-frame clones and leaves out a portion. Among about 77,000 clones listed, approximately 90% were seen once. This sample comprised CD4+ or CD8+ T cells sorted from blood, obtained in a trial of the OX40 agonist ivuxolimab. Receptors were obtained from an adult with an advanced solid tumor such as melanoma, head and neck, liver or kidney cancer.

The chain carries TRBV2 and TRBJ1-4; D may be TRBD1 (5 bases). V was pared by 4 bases and J by 8 bases, with 17 bases between. Germline V gives CDR1 SNHLY, CDR2 FYNNEI. The CDR3 spans 15 residues. The CDR3 protein is CASSAATGALEKLFF. The DNA of the CDR3 is TGTGCCAGCAGTGCGGCCACAGGTGCTTTAGAAAAACTGTTTTTT.

The chain carries TRBV25-1 and TRBJ1-2; D is unclear. The germline V and J ends were trimmed by 1 base and 0 bases, with 12 bases remaining between them. CDR1 is MGHDK and CDR2 is SYGVNS in the germline V gene. This CDR3 has 16 residues. As DNA, the CDR3 is TGTGCCAGCAGTGAATCCCAGACTGTTTCTAACTATGGCTACACCTTC. The encoded protein is CASSESQTVSNYGYTF.

This chain joins TRBV10-3 and TRBJ2-1; no clear D. The V gene lost 6 bases and the J gene lost 2 bases, with 8 bases spanning the gap. This CDR3 region has 13 residues. Germline values: CDR1 ENHRY, CDR2 SYGVKD. DNA for the CDR3: TGTGCCATCAGAGGTGCAACCTACAATGAGCAGTTCTTC. This sequence encodes CAIRGATYNEQFF.

The chain is built from TRBV5-6 and TRBJ1-4; TRBD1 might be the D (5 bases). Germline V gene lookup returns CDR1 SGHDT and CDR2 YYEEEE. This CDR3 comprises 12 residues. The V end lost 1 base, the J end lost 8 bases, and 6 bases lay between the germline ends. The CDR3: CASSLWGEKLFF. CDR3 sequence (DNA): TGTGCCAGCAGCTTGTGGGGGGAAAAACTGTTTTTT.

The chain has TRBV28 and TRBJ2-7; D may be TRBD1 (7 bases). The V and J ends lost 4 bases and 2 bases respectively, with 24 bases between them. CDR3 length equals 18 residues. Germline V gives CDR1 MDHEN, CDR2 SYDVKM. The CDR3 region is CASSSGGGTGQNPYEQYF. The DNA for the CDR3 is TGTGCCAGCAGTTCCGGAGGGGGCACAGGGCAAAATCCCTACGAGCAGTACTTC.

Worth noting for this clone: This CDR3 is also generated by other DNA sequences in the sample. The V call is TRBV11-3, the J call TRBJ1-3; 7 nucleotides align to TRBD1. Germline-derived CDR1 and CDR2 are SGHNT and YENEEA. Trimming at V came to 3 bases and at J to 7 bases, leaving 0 bases not matched to a gene. This CDR3 region has 12 residues. CDR3 loop: CASSLDRNTIYF. The CDR3 DNA reads as TGTGCCAGCAGCTTGGACAGGAACACCATATATTTT.

V gene TRBV5-1 combines with J gene TRBJ2-5; D possibly corresponds to TRBD1 (6 bases). This CDR3 spans 17 amino acids. Germline assignment: CDR1 SGHRS and CDR2 YFSETQ. V was shortened by 1 base and J by 2 bases, with 18 bases between the two germline ends. CDR3 protein: CASSLQGHIVAQETQYF. In DNA, the CDR3 is TGCGCCAGCAGCTTGCAGGGACACATAGTCGCACAAGAGACCCAGTACTTC.

V and J are TRBV6-5 and TRBJ1-2; 8 bases are shared with TRBD1. The CDR3 covers 15 residues. V trimming: 0 bases; J trimming: 7 bases; junction bases outside the gene matches: 7. Germline V gene data show CDR1 as MNHEY and CDR2 as SVGAGI. CDR3 protein: CASSYSGQGIRGYTF. CDR3 in DNA: TGTGCCAGCAGTTACTCCGGACAGGGTATACGTGGCTACACCTTC.

The chain carries TRBV7-9 and TRBJ2-2, with 7 bases that match TRBD2. Trimming at V came to 5 bases and at J to 5 bases, leaving 11 bases not matched to a gene. CDR3 size: 16 residues. Germline CDR1 and CDR2: SEHNR and FQNEAQ (reference sequence). The chain's CDR3 is CASSVSGGGQTGELFF. Here the CDR3 DNA reads TGTGCCAGCAGCGTCTCGGGCGGGGGTCAGACCGGGGAGCTGTTTTTT.

The chain carries TRBV2 and TRBJ2-7; 7 nucleotides line up with TRBD1. Trimming cost V 7 bases and J 3 bases; bases outside gene matches: 9. Germline V CDR1 and CDR2: SNHLY, FYNNEI. This CDR3 region has 14 residues. This CDR3 reads CASTRQGEGYEQYF. DNA of the CDR3: TGTGCCAGCACGCGACAGGGAGAAGGCTACGAGCAGTACTTC.

The chain employs TRBV28 and TRBJ2-3; 8 nucleotides align to TRBD2. CDR3 length equals 16 residues. Germline CDR1 reads MDHEN; CDR2 reads SYDVKM. V dropped 7 bases and J dropped 2; count of bases not matched to a gene: 11. The CDR3, as DNA: TGTGCCAGCAAAGGGACTAGTGATCGGCCCACAGATACGCAGTATTTT. Its protein is CASKGTSDRPTDTQYF.

The chain combines TRBV6-6 with TRBJ1-1; 7 nucleotides line up with TRBD1. This CDR3 has 16 amino acids. CDR1 is MNHNY, CDR2 SVGAGI, per germline (reference sequence). V shed 2 bases and J 5 bases; nucleotides not matched to a gene: 11. The CDR3 reads CASSYRMDRQGTEAFF. CDR3 nucleotide sequence: TGTGCCAGCAGTTACCGCATGGACAGGCAAGGGACTGAAGCTTTCTTT.

V is TRBV28 and J is TRBJ1-5; D is undetermined. Germline V gene lookup returns CDR1 MDHEN and CDR2 SYDVKM. V lost 3 bases to trimming and J lost 4 bases, with 7 bases between them. This CDR3 has 13 amino acids. The CDR3 loop reads CASSFYGNQPQHF. CDR3 nucleotides: TGTGCCAGCAGTTTTTACGGGAATCAGCCCCAGCATTTT. The variable domain in full, completed from reference TRBV28 and TRBJ1-5, reads DVKVTQSSRYLVKRTGEKVFLECVQDMDHENMFWYRQDPGLGLRLIYFSYDVKMKEKGDIPEGYSVSREKKERFSLILESASTNQTSMYLCASSFYGNQPQHFGDGTRLSIL.

The chain has TRBV7-2 and TRBJ2-3, with D tentatively TRBD1 (6 bases). Germline V gene lookup returns CDR1 SGHTA and CDR2 FQGNSA. The germline V and J ends were trimmed by 3 bases and 4 bases, with 11 bases remaining between them. This CDR3 has 14 amino acids. As DNA, the CDR3 is TGTGCCAGCAGCTTTGGACAGCGATCAGATACGCAGTATTTT. Translating it yields CASSFGQRSDTQYF.

The chain couples TRBV5-4 to TRBJ1-2, with D possibly matching TRBD1 (6 bases). The germline V and J ends were trimmed by 2 bases and 5 bases, with 13 bases remaining between them. This CDR3 region has 14 residues. The germline V gene has CDR1 SGHNT and CDR2 YYREEE (reference sequence). CDR3 in amino acids: CASSLGGGNYGYTF. The CDR3 bases are TGTGCCAGCAGCTTAGGGGGGGGAAATTATGGCTACACCTTC.

This chain links TRBV5-5 with TRBJ2-1, with TRBD2 matching over 7 bases. CDR3 length equals 16 residues. J lost 6 bases, V lost 0 bases, and 9 bases had no gene match. Germline values: CDR1 SGHKS, CDR2 YYEKEE (reference sequence). CDR3 sequence reads: CASSLERTRTSNEQFF. The CDR3 DNA reads as TGTGCCAGCAGCTTGGAAAGGACTAGAACCTCCAATGAGCAGTTCTTC.

The chain couples TRBV30 to TRBJ2-1; TRBD2 is a possible D gene (5 bases). Trimming removed 1 base from V and 7 bases from J, with 8 bases in between. This CDR3 is built from 12 residues. Germline V CDR1 and CDR2: GTSNPN, SVGIG (reference sequence). The CDR3 reads CAWSGGFNEQFF. The CDR3 region has the DNA TGTGCCTGGAGTGGCGGGTTTAATGAGCAGTTCTTC.

This clone has a handful of counts. The V gene is TRBV27, the J gene TRBJ1-5; D remains ambiguous. This CDR3 has 13 residues. Germline assignment: CDR1 MNHEY and CDR2 SMNVEV (reference sequence). V was cut by 5 bases and J by 10 bases, with 15 bases left in between. The CDR3 DNA is TGTGCCAGCAGTACTCTGGACCGGGAACCCCAGCATTTT. This sequence encodes CASSTLDREPQHF.

The CDR3 nucleotides read TGCGCCAGCAGCGATGCGACTAGCGTTACCAATGAGCAGTTCTTC. Amino acids: CASSDATSVTNEQFF. The V gene is TRBV5-1, the J gene TRBJ2-1, with 8 bases fitting TRBD2. The V and J ends lost 4 bases and 6 bases, in that order; junction bases with no gene match: 9. The CDR3 covers 15 residues. Germline V gene data show CDR1 as SGHRS and CDR2 as YFSETQ.

This CDR3 reads CASSHRTENTGELFF. The CDR3 nucleotides are TGTGCCAGCTCACACCGGACCGAGAACACCGGGGAGCTGTTTTTT. The V call is TRBV18, the J call TRBJ2-2; no clear D. This CDR3 is 15 amino acids long. Germline V gives CDR1 KGHSH, CDR2 LQKENI. The V gene lost 4 bases and the J gene lost 1 base, with 10 bases spanning the gap.

The gene calls are TRBV19 and TRBJ2-3; 8 bases map to TRBD1. The CDR3 is 15 residues long. Germline V CDR1 and CDR2: LNHDA, SQIVND (reference sequence). With 6 bases clipped from V and 4 bases from J, the junction kept 9 bases outside the gene matches. The CDR3 here is CASSARTGRSDTQYF. CDR3 in DNA: TGTGCCAGTAGCGCGAGGACAGGGCGGTCAGATACGCAGTATTTT.

DNA for the CDR3: TGTGCCAGCAGCTTAGTAGGCTCGGCCGGCTCCGAGCAGTACTTC. It yields the protein CASSLVGSAGSEQYF. The rearrangement uses TRBV7-3 and TRBJ2-7; D is uncertain. CDR3 length equals 15 residues. In germline, CDR1 is SGHTA, CDR2 FQGTGA. Trimming removed 2 bases at V and 6 bases at J, with 17 bases between.

This chain connects TRBV7-2 to TRBJ2-2; 11 bases map to TRBD2. Germline-derived CDR1 and CDR2 are SGHTA and FQGNSA. CDR3 size: 16 residues. With V trimmed by 5 bases and J by 5 bases, 7 bases remained unmatched. The CDR3 nucleotides are TGTGCCAGCAGCGGTCCCAGACTAGCGGGAACCGGGGAGCTGTTTTTT. As protein: CASSGPRLAGTGELFF.

This chain joins TRBV25-1 and TRBJ2-5; D gene unclear. Trimming left V 6 bases short and J 5 bases short, with 10 bases between. The CDR3 has 12 residues. Germline V gene sequence: CDR1 MGHDK, CDR2 SYGVNS. The CDR3 reads CASSPGGETQYF. CDR3 in DNA: TGTGCCAGCAGCCCCGGTGGGGAGACCCAGTACTTC.